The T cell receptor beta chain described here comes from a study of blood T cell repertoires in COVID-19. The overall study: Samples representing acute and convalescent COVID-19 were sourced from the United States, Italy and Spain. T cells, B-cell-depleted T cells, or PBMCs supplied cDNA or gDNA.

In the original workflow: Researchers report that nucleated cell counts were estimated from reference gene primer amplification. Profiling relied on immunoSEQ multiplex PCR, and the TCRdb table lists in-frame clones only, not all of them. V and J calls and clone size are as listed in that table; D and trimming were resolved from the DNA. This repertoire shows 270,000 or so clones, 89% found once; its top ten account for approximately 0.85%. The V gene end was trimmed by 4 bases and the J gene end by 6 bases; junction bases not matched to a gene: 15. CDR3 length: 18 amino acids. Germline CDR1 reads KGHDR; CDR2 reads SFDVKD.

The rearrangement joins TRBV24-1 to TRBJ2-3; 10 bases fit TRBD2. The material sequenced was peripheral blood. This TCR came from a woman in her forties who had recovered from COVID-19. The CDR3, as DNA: TGTGCCACCAGTGACACATATGCAGCGGGAGGGCCCTCGGATACGCAGTATTTT. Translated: CATSDTYAAGGPSDTQYF.